The 24 T cell receptor beta chains listed next were all sequenced from one sample in a study of cytotoxic CD8 clonotypes in ibrutinib-treated CLL. Generated by immunoSEQ multiplex PCR, the TCRdb table keeps only in-frame clones and is missing some. The sample has 110,000 or so clones, about 50% seen once. The sample consisted of PBMCs, taken after 24 months of ibrutinib treatment. The receptor set was obtained from a human donor with chronic lymphocytic leukemia.

This clone was seen only once. The chain has TRBV6-5 and TRBJ2-3; 11 nucleotides align to TRBD2. V lost 2 bases, J lost 1 base, and 2 bases stayed unmatched. Germline lookup yields CDR1 MNHEY and CDR2 SVGAGI. CDR3 length equals 16 residues. The CDR3 bases are TGTGCCAGCAGTTACGCACTAGCGGGGGGCACAGATACGCAGTATTTT. Its protein product is CASSYALAGGTDTQYF.

This chain joins TRBV5-1 and TRBJ2-7, with D possibly being TRBD1 (6 bases). Trimming pared 4 bases from V and 5 bases from J, leaving 16 bases between. Germline lookup yields CDR1 SGHRS and CDR2 YFSETQ. The CDR3 runs 14 residues. For the CDR3, the DNA is TGCGCCAGCAGCCTACAGGGAAATGGGGACGAGCAGTACTTC. The encoded protein is CASSLQGNGDEQYF.

The chain employs TRBV30 and TRBJ2-2, with D possibly matching TRBD2 (7 bases). Trimming took off 3 bases at V and 4 bases at J, with 24 bases between the two ends. This CDR3 has 18 residues. Germline loops: CDR1 GTSNPN, CDR2 SVGIG (reference sequence). The CDR3 loop is CAWSRFSGGLGRTGELFF. For the CDR3, the DNA is TGTGCCTGGAGCCGATTTTCCGGGGGGCTCGGCCGCACCGGGGAGCTGTTTTTT.

CDR3 in DNA: TGCGCCAGCAGCTACGACAGGGCCTATGGCTACACCTTC. It is translated as CASSYDRAYGYTF. This chain connects TRBV5-1 to TRBJ1-2, with TRBD1 matching 7 bases. After removal of 3 bases from V and 4 bases from J, the junction contained 3 bases not matched to a gene. Per germline, CDR1 SGHRS and CDR2 YFSETQ. This CDR3 has 13 amino acids.

The chain is built from TRBV7-2 and TRBJ1-5; TRBD1 agrees at 8 bases. This CDR3 spans 12 amino acids. In germline, CDR1 is SGHTA, CDR2 FQGNSA. The V gene end was trimmed by 5 bases and the J gene end by 9 bases; junction bases not matched to a gene: 3. The CDR3 region has the DNA TGTGCCAGCAGCCCAGACAGGGGGCCCCAGCATTTT. It translates to CASSPDRGPQHF.

This sequence joins TRBV6-1 and TRBJ1-3, with 8 bases fitting TRBD1. Germline-derived CDR1 and CDR2 are MNHNS and SASEGT. J gave up 7 bases and V 1 base, and 6 bases lay outside the gene matches. This CDR3 is 15 amino acids long. CDR3 residues: CASSEGQGNSNTIYF. The CDR3 bases are TGTGCCAGCAGTGAAGGACAGGGGAATAGCAACACCATATATTTT.

This clone was found a few times. V usage is TRBV27 and J usage is TRBJ2-6; tentatively, D is TRBD1 (6 bases). Deletions cut 6 bases from V and 3 bases from J, with 21 bases between. CDR1 and CDR2 (germline): MNHEY, SMNVEV (reference sequence). The CDR3 consists of 18 residues. CDR3 in DNA: TGTGCCAGCAGCTCCCCCCTAGGACAGCCTAATGGGGCCAACGTCCTGACTTTC. Translated, it gives CASSSPLGQPNGANVLTF. The full variable domain, rest sourced from reference TRBV27 and TRBJ2-6, is EAQVTQNPRYLITVTGKKLTVTCSQNMNHEYMSWYRQDPGLGLRQIYYSMNVEVTDKGDVPEGYKVSRKEKRNFPLILESPSPNQTSLYFCASSSPLGQPNGANVLTFGAGSRLTVL.

The chain combines TRBV9 with TRBJ1-2, with a tentative D call TRBD1 (6 bases). This CDR3 spans 14 amino acids. Trimming removed 4 bases from V and 7 bases from J, with 17 bases in between. Germline CDR1 reads SGDLS; CDR2 reads YYNGEE. CDR3: CASSPTPGGSGYTF. In nucleotides, the CDR3 is TGTGCCAGCAGCCCGACCCCGGGGGGCTCTGGCTACACCTTC.

This clone turned up a few times. Relative to the germline gene, one junction end is altered; a read error may explain this. In the same sample, other DNA sequences code for this CDR3. The rearrangement links TRBV6-1 to TRBJ2-3, with 8 bases lining up with TRBD1. Germline V gene lookup returns CDR1 MNHNS and CDR2 SASEGT. This CDR3 comprises 15 residues. The CDR3 reads CASSEAGGRTDTQYF. The CDR3 DNA sequence: TGCGCCAGCAGTGAAGCAGGGGGCCGCACAGATACGCAGTATTTT.

V is TRBV5-1 and J is TRBJ2-5; D may correspond to TRBD1 or TRBD2 (5 bases each). V was trimmed by 3 bases and J by 3 bases, leaving 12 bases between them. Germline CDR1 SGHRS, CDR2 YFSETQ. CDR3 length: 14 residues. CDR3 nucleotides: TGCGCCAGCAGCTCCGTCGGGGCGAAAGAGACCCAGTACTTC. It is translated as CASSSVGAKETQYF.

The chain uses TRBV5-6 and TRBJ2-6; D is ambiguous. This CDR3 spans 16 amino acids. Germline CDR1 reads SGHDT; CDR2 reads YYEEEE. Trimming cost V 6 bases and J 0 bases, with 13 bases left between them. The DNA of the CDR3 is TGTGCCAGCATCCTAAAATCCGTCTCTGGGGCCAACGTCCTGACTTTC. Its protein is CASILKSVSGANVLTF.

This clone was seen a few times. The rearrangement uses TRBV2 and TRBJ1-1, with 8 bases fitting TRBD1. In germline, CDR1 is SNHLY, CDR2 FYNNEI. Trimming at V came to 5 bases and at J to 1 base, leaving 3 bases not matched to a gene. The CDR3 totals 14 residues. The CDR3 DNA reads as TGTGCCAGCAGTAGACAGGGGACGAACACTGAAGCTTTCTTT. This encodes CASSRQGTNTEAFF.

In its sample, this clone was seen once. V and J are TRBV5-5 and TRBJ2-2; no definite D call. From germline, CDR1 is SGHKS and CDR2 YYEKEE (reference sequence). V gave up 3 bases and J gave up 2 bases, with 5 bases separating them. The CDR3 length is 13 residues. CDR3 loop: CASSWSNTGELFF. CDR3 DNA: TGTGCCAGCAGCTGGTCTAACACCGGGGAGCTGTTTTTT.

The chain combines TRBV18 with TRBJ2-3; D is possibly TRBD2 (6 bases). Germline V gives CDR1 KGHSH, CDR2 LQKENI. This CDR3 region has 15 residues. With 3 bases removed from V and 5 bases from J, the gap between germline ends came to 15 bases. The CDR3 bases are TGTGCCAGCTCACCGGGGGGTTATCGGGGAGATACGCAGTATTTT. This translates into CASSPGGYRGDTQYF.

The chain uses TRBV27 and TRBJ2-7, with D uncertain. In germline, CDR1 is MNHEY, CDR2 SMNVEV (reference sequence). There are 12 residues in the CDR3. V was trimmed by 11 bases and J by 2 bases, leaving 13 bases between them. For the CDR3, the DNA is TGTGCCGTGGCTGACGAAACCTACGAGCAGTACTTC. Translated, it gives CAVADETYEQYF.

This clone was found a few times. The rearrangement uses TRBV7-9 and TRBJ1-1; unclear D gene. CDR1 is SEHNR, CDR2 FQNEAQ, per germline (reference sequence). The CDR3 sequence is 10 residues long. V was pared by 8 bases and J by 1 base, with 2 bases between. CDR3 loop: CASANTEAFF. As DNA, the CDR3 is TGTGCCAGCGCGAACACTGAAGCTTTCTTT.

The chain links TRBV6-5 to TRBJ1-2, with a weak D call TRBD1 (5 bases). This CDR3 contains 13 residues. Germline loops: CDR1 MNHEY, CDR2 SVGAGI. V lost 6 bases and J 2 bases, leaving 10 bases between the germline ends. CDR3 sequence (DNA): TGTGCCAGCAGCCGGGGCCGGAACTATGGCTACACCTTC. This gives the protein CASSRGRNYGYTF.

In this sample, this clone turned up many times. The chain combines TRBV2 with TRBJ1-1; the D gene is possibly TRBD1 (6 bases). The CDR3 runs to 13 residues. The germline V gene encodes CDR1 SNHLY and CDR2 FYNNEI. V lost 4 bases and J 5 bases, leaving 11 bases between the germline ends. CDR3: CASSGRGRTEAFF. In nucleotides, the CDR3 is TGTGCCAGCAGTGGCAGGGGAAGGACTGAAGCTTTCTTT. Variable domain in full (rest from reference TRBV2 and TRBJ1-1): EPEVTQTPSHQVTQMGQEVILRCVPISNHLYFYWYRQILGQKVEFLVSFYNNEISEKSEIFDDQFSVERPDGSNFTLKIRSTKLEDSAMYFCASSGRGRTEAFFGQGTRLTVV.

Worth noting for this clone: Additional DNA sequences in this sample encode the identical CDR3. The CDR3 DNA follows: TGTGCCAGCAGCTTAGTGGTAGCGGGGAACCAAGAGACCCAGTACTTC. As protein: CASSLVVAGNQETQYF. The rearrangement uses TRBV7-8 and TRBJ2-5, with 8 bases lining up with TRBD2. J gave up 0 bases and V 1 base, and 4 bases lay outside the gene matches. The CDR3 length is 16 residues. Germline V gives CDR1 SGHVS, CDR2 FQNEAQ.

This chain connects TRBV5-4 to TRBJ2-2, with a possible D match to TRBD1 (5 bases). Trimming took 0 bases from V and 5 from J, leaving 17 bases between them. CDR3 length: 17 amino acids. Germline-derived CDR1 and CDR2 are SGHNT and YYREEE (reference sequence). The CDR3 DNA is TGTGCCAGCAGCTTGGCCAACAACAGGCCTGCTACCGGGGAGCTGTTTTTT. Protein: CASSLANNRPATGELFF.

The chain carries TRBV5-8 and TRBJ2-7; D not resolved. CDR1 SGHTS and CDR2 YDEGEE come from the germline V gene. This CDR3 has 13 amino acids. The germline V and J ends were trimmed by 6 bases and 4 bases, with 14 bases remaining between them. Here the CDR3 reads CASTLVGEYEQYF. The CDR3 DNA reads as TGTGCCAGCACCCTTGTGGGCGAGTACGAGCAGTACTTC. Full variable domain (rest looked up from reference TRBV5-8 and TRBJ2-7): EAGVTQSPTHLIKTRGQQATLRCSPISGHTSVYWYQQALGLGLQFLLWYDEGEERNRGNFPPRFSGRQFPNYSSELNVNALELEDSALYLCASTLVGEYEQYFGPGTRLTVT.

This chain connects TRBV5-1 to TRBJ1-6; D call uncertain. Germline V lookup: CDR1 SGHRS, CDR2 YFSETQ. V was trimmed by 2 bases and J by 4 bases, leaving 10 bases between them. This CDR3 has 15 amino acids. The CDR3 nucleotides are TGCGCCAGCAGCTTCGAAGGTCCTTATAATTCACCCCTCCACTTT. Protein product: CASSFEGPYNSPLHF. The complete variable domain, with remaining parts taken from reference TRBV5-1 and TRBJ1-6, reads KAGVTQTPRYLIKTRGQQVTLSCSPISGHRSVSWYQQTPGQGLQFLFEYFSETQRNKGNFPGRFSGRQFSNSRSEMNVSTLELGDSALYLCASSFEGPYNSPLHFGNGTRLTVT.

The rearrangement joins TRBV7-2 to TRBJ1-1; D unclear. This CDR3 comprises 15 residues. Germline values: CDR1 SGHTA, CDR2 FQGNSA. V was pared by 1 base and J by 2 bases, with 11 bases between. The CDR3: CASSLEGLGNTEAFF. CDR3 coding DNA: TGTGCCAGCAGCTTAGAGGGTTTGGGTAACACTGAAGCTTTCTTT.

The chain carries TRBV6-5 and TRBJ1-1; D is undetermined. This CDR3 is 13 amino acids long. Trimming removed 6 bases at V and 4 bases at J, with 12 bases between. Germline CDR1 reads MNHEY; CDR2 reads SVGAGI. The CDR3 region is CASRTVSFTEAFF. The CDR3 bases are TGTGCCAGCAGAACAGTGTCTTTCACTGAAGCTTTCTTT.